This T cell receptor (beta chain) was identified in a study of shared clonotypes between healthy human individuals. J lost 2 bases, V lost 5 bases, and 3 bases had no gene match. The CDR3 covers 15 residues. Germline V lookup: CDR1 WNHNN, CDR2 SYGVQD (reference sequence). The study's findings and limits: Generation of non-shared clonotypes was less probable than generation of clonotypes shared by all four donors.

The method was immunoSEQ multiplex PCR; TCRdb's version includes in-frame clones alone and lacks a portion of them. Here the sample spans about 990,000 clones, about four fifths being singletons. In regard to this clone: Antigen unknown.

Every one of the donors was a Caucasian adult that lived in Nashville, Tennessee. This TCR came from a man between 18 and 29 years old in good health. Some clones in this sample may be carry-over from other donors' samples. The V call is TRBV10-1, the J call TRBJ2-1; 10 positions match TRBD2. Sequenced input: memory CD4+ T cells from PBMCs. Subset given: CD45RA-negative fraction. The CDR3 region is CASSPSGRAYNEQFF. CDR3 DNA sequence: TGCGCCAGCAGTCCCAGCGGGAGGGCCTACAATGAGCAGTTCTTC.